This TCR beta chain was documented in a study of T cell responses to AZD1222 COVID-19 vaccine (dated by TCRdb to the early 2020s). In terms of the full investigation: AZD1222 recipients with second doses at about 4 weeks or about 12 weeks were pooled, because spike-specific TCR depth and breadth did not differ between schedules. A total of about 230 trial participants underwent TCR sequencing, of whom nearly 210 received two doses of AZD1222 and some 26 received two doses of the MenACWY control vaccine. Enrollment into the trials was organized by age into subgroups of 18-55, 56-69 and 70-plus years, and those subgroups contained roughly 150, 30 and 60 TCR-sequenced participants, respectively. What the work shows at the level of the full study, not this receptor alone: Most participants were white British and females outnumbered males, and the authors suggested that clonal diversity may have been underestimated. Reportedly, almost half of the unique spike-specific TCRs recognized epitopes lying outside the regions that are mutated in the B.1.351 and B.1.1.7 variants. Conclusions about previously exposed vaccinees are limited because only five to seven AZD1222 recipients were SARS-CoV-2 seropositive at baseline. A significant rise in spike-specific TCR breadth and depth was observed after two AZD1222 doses relative to day 0 and relative to MenACWY recipients. The whole spike protein was spanned by vaccine-associated CD4 TCRs, and dominant responses were seen in regions 160-218 and 743-854. The 56-69-year group was small, and its depth increase did not reach significance, likely because of low power. Because no samples from the day 14 peak response were available, repertoires could be characterized only after the peak T cell response.

Notes on this clone: The clone's antigen remains unknown. No quality values exist for individual bases; no much larger clone is one base distant.

Via the germline V gene, CDR1 is SGHRS and CDR2 YFSETQ. Cut back by 0 bases and 2 bases, the V and J ends lie 8 bases apart. CDR3 length: 14 amino acids, cysteine to phenylalanine. The sequence is cut down to CDR3 DNA, 42 bases in frame from base 1. According to the study, the label for this sample's time point signals: baseline before first vaccination. Vaccinee samples came from UK trials COV001 and COV002, including a single-blind randomized controlled phase 2/3 trial of AZD1222 (ChAdOx1 nCoV-19) in healthy adults. For TCRbeta chain sequencing, PBMC samples from trial participants were taken at day 0 and at day 28 after the second dose. The CDR3 regions of human TCRbeta chains were analyzed by immunosequencing. Per the authors' processing: Repertoire TCRs were matched against a reference library of SARS-CoV-2-specific TCRs generated with the MIRA antigen-specificity platform. Breadth was defined as the fraction of unique TCRs that were SARS-CoV-2-associated. Depth was defined as the fraction of total T cells that were SARS-CoV-2-associated. Using the MIRA data, each spike-specific TCR was mapped to the spike region that the TCR reacts to and placed in a CD4 or CD8 class. Log10-transformed breadth and depth values were compared by one-way ANOVA with Sidak's multiple comparisons tests. TCRdb mirrors the immuneACCESS table, restricted to in-frame sequences. Some clones are absent from its copies; in checked studies, under half trace to an unresolved V gene, and the reason for the others is unknown. Clone size and V and J calls were adopted from that table, with D and trimming inferred from the DNA. Counted in this sample were around 120,000 clones; 85% to 90% of them appeared once. The ten top clones hold around 7.7% of the sample.

Here the chain combines TRBV5-1 and TRBJ2-5; no confident D gene assignment can be made. This clonotype was obtained from an adult in good health. The sequences come from peripheral blood, collected on day 0 of AZD1222 vaccination. The nucleotides are TGCGCCAGCAGCTTGGAGGACGGACAAGAGACCCAGTACTTC. Its coded protein is CASSLEDGQETQYF. Where the CDR3 stops, the reference TRBV5-1 and TRBJ2-5 genes take over; the full variable domain is KAGVTQTPRYLIKTRGQQVTLSCSPISGHRSVSWYQQTPGQGLQFLFEYFSETQRNKGNFPGRFSGRQFSNSRSEMNVSTLELGDSALYLCASSLEDGQETQYFGPGTRLLVL.